Below, 20 T cell receptor beta chains from the same sample are listed, as sequenced in a study of PD-1 blockade in classical Hodgkin lymphoma. Described time point: cycle 4 day 1 (C4D1), after 6 weeks of nivolumab. Following autologous stem cell transplantation, relapse occurred in every patient, and exposure to brentuximab vedotin varied. Researchers report purifying CD4+ T cells from thawed PBMCs by magnetic negative selection. The method was immunoSEQ multiplex PCR; TCRdb's version includes in-frame clones alone and lacks a portion of them. The profile shows around 28,000 clones, about 81% of them singletons. The source was CD4+ T cells from blood, collected before the fourth cycle of nivolumab. The source of these receptors is a human donor with classical Hodgkin lymphoma.

The rearrangement joins TRBV7-2 to TRBJ1-5, with D maybe TRBD1 (5 bases). The CDR3 extends over 18 amino acids. The germline V and J ends were trimmed by 3 bases and 5 bases, with 23 bases remaining between them. Germline assignment: CDR1 SGHTA and CDR2 FQGNSA. CDR3 coding DNA: TGTGCCAGCAGCTTCCGGGACCCGAACGATAGATTTTATCAGCCCCAGCATTTT. Its protein product is CASSFRDPNDRFYQPQHF. The full variable domain, rest sourced from reference TRBV7-2 and TRBJ1-5, is GAGVSQSPSNKVTEKGKDVELRCDPISGHTALYWYRQSLGQGLEFLIYFQGNSAPDKSGLPSDRFSAERTGGSVSTLTIQRTQQEDSAVYLCASSFRDPNDRFYQPQHFGDGTRLSIL.

J is TRBJ1-1 and V is TRBV7-2; D not resolved. Deletions cut 1 base from V and 5 bases from J, with 11 bases between. Germline loops: CDR1 SGHTA, CDR2 FQGNSA. This CDR3 comprises 14 residues. CDR3 residues: CASSLGPGETEAFF. The CDR3 coding sequence is TGTGCCAGCAGCTTAGGTCCCGGGGAAACTGAAGCTTTCTTT.

This clone was counted between two and nine times. The V and J genes are TRBV5-8 and TRBJ1-2, with TRBD1 matching over 11 bases. The CDR3 sequence is 16 residues long. V was clipped by 4 bases and J by 3 bases; unmatched bases: 8. Germline V gene data show CDR1 as SGHTS and CDR2 as YDEGEE. This CDR3 reads CASSKDRGRMYYGYTF. DNA of the CDR3: TGTGCCAGCAGCAAGGACAGGGGGCGCATGTACTATGGCTACACCTTC.

This chain connects TRBV10-3 to TRBJ2-7; the D gene is possibly TRBD2 (5 bases). This CDR3 is 11 amino acids long. V was cut by 6 bases and J by 5 bases, with 8 bases left in between. The germline V gene encodes CDR1 ENHRY and CDR2 SYGVKD. The CDR3: CAIRSRDEQYF. For the CDR3, the DNA is TGTGCCATCAGGTCGCGGGACGAGCAGTACTTC.

The V and J genes are TRBV9 and TRBJ1-5, with D perhaps matching TRBD1 (5 bases). CDR3 length equals 14 residues. V was clipped by 0 bases and J by 4 bases, with 8 bases between them. Germline loops: CDR1 SGDLS, CDR2 YYNGEE. The CDR3 DNA reads as TGTGCCAGCAGCGTAGGCCAGGGAAATCAGCCCCAGCATTTT. Translating gives CASSVGQGNQPQHF.

V gene TRBV6-5 combines with J gene TRBJ1-3; tentative D call: TRBD1 (6 bases). CDR1 and CDR2 from the germline V gene are MNHEY and SVGAGI. V gave up 6 bases and J gave up 0 bases, with 12 bases separating them. This CDR3 comprises 15 residues. The CDR3 sequence: CASRSPRGSGNTIYF. CDR3 nucleotide sequence: TGTGCCAGCAGGTCCCCCAGGGGCTCTGGAAACACCATATATTTT.

The rearrangement uses TRBV18 and TRBJ1-5; the D is unclear. Between the trimmed V and J ends, which lost 2 bases and 6 bases, there was a span of 8 bases. Germline V gene sequence: CDR1 KGHSH, CDR2 LQKENI. The CDR3 covers 13 residues. The CDR3, as DNA: TGTGCCAGCTCACCAGGGATCGGTCAGCCCCAGCATTTT. It translates to CASSPGIGQPQHF.

This clone was seen just once. The V gene is TRBV29-1, the J gene TRBJ1-2, with TRBD1 matching over 8 bases. The CDR3 contains 13 residues. Losses at the gene ends were 7 bases for V and 8 bases for J; bases not matched to a gene: 12. Germline values: CDR1 SQVTM, CDR2 ANQGSEA. The CDR3 here is CSAPAQGAVGYTF. The DNA for the CDR3 is TGCAGCGCACCCGCTCAGGGGGCGGTGGGCTACACCTTC.

The chain joins TRBV15 to TRBJ2-5, with a weak D call TRBD2 (5 bases). The CDR3 loop spans 15 amino acids. V was cut by 0 bases and J by 5 bases, with 13 bases left in between. Germline assignment: CDR1 LNHNV and CDR2 YYDKDF (reference sequence). The CDR3 loop is CATSREFIPGETQYF. The CDR3 nucleotides read TGTGCCACCAGCAGAGAGTTTATTCCGGGGGAGACCCAGTACTTC.

The chain combines TRBV28 with TRBJ1-2; D remains ambiguous. The CDR3 consists of 13 residues. The germline V and J ends were trimmed by 7 bases and 4 bases, with 13 bases remaining between them. CDR1 and CDR2 from the germline V gene are MDHEN and SYDVKM. DNA for the CDR3: TGTGCCAGCACAGCAGGTTCCTTCTATGGCTACACCTTC. Protein product: CASTAGSFYGYTF.

The rearrangement uses TRBV19 and TRBJ2-1; the D is unclear. Germline V gene sequence: CDR1 LNHDA, CDR2 SQIVND (reference sequence). V shed 3 bases and J shed 9 bases, with 12 bases lying between them. The CDR3 is made up of 13 amino acids. The CDR3 nucleotides are TGTGCCAGTAGTATGTCTGGTTTTGGTGAGCAGTTCTTC. Amino acid sequence: CASSMSGFGEQFF.

The rearrangement joins TRBV7-6 to TRBJ2-5; D is ambiguous. This CDR3 is 11 amino acids long. V lost 3 bases, J lost 5 bases, and 4 bases lay in between. Germline CDR1 SGHVS, CDR2 FNYEAQ. In nucleotides, the CDR3 is TGTGCCAGCAGCTTCCACGAGACCCAGTACTTC. Translation gives CASSFHETQYF.

The rearrangement uses TRBV5-1 and TRBJ2-2; D is unclear. The CDR3 is 14 residues long. Between the trimmed V and J ends, which lost 2 bases and 0 bases, there was a span of 5 bases. Germline V lookup: CDR1 SGHRS, CDR2 YFSETQ. For the CDR3, the DNA is TGCGCCAGCAGCTTTACTCCGAACACCGGGGAGCTGTTTTTT. Its protein product is CASSFTPNTGELFF.

V gene TRBV15 combines with J gene TRBJ2-7, with D perhaps TRBD1 or TRBD2 (5 bases each). Germline values: CDR1 LNHNV, CDR2 YYDKDF (reference sequence). This CDR3 is built from 18 residues. Between the trimmed V and J ends, which lost 0 bases and 1 base, there was a span of 19 bases. The CDR3 bases are TGTGCCACCAGCAGAGATGGGGCGTGGGACGTGGGGTCCTACGAGCAGTACTTC. Protein sequence: CATSRDGAWDVGSYEQYF.

The chain is built from TRBV7-9 and TRBJ2-1; a weak D match, TRBD1 (6 bases). Germline V CDR1 and CDR2: SEHNR, FQNEAQ (reference sequence). V lost 6 bases, J lost 7 bases, and 13 bases lay in between. CDR3 length: 13 amino acids. CDR3 sequence reads: CASSQTGRNEQFF. The CDR3 DNA is TGTGCCAGCAGTCAGACAGGTAGAAATGAGCAGTTCTTC. Using reference TRBV7-9 and TRBJ2-1 for the parts outside the CDR3, the full variable domain is DTGVSQNPRHKITKRGQNVTFRCDPISEHNRLYWYRQTLGQGPEFLTYFQNEAQLEKSRLLSDRFSAERPKGSFSTLEIQRTEQGDSAMYLCASSQTGRNEQFFGPGTRLTVL.

This chain connects TRBV5-4 to TRBJ1-6; D perhaps matches TRBD1 (5 bases). In germline, CDR1 is SGHNT, CDR2 YYREEE (reference sequence). This CDR3 has 15 residues. V lost 4 bases and J 8 bases, leaving 16 bases between the germline ends. The CDR3 spells CASSGGLIGDSPLHF. The CDR3 coding sequence is TGTGCCAGCAGCGGCGGCCTCATAGGGGATTCACCCCTCCACTTT.

J is TRBJ1-6 and V is TRBV5-4; maybe TRBD1 (5 bases). Germline values: CDR1 SGHNT, CDR2 YYREEE (reference sequence). The CDR3 is 14 residues long. The germline V and J ends were trimmed by 4 bases and 7 bases, with 12 bases remaining between them. In DNA form, the CDR3 reads TGTGCCAGCAGCGGGACCCTACAGAATTCACCCCTCCACTTT. Its protein product is CASSGTLQNSPLHF.

The chain carries TRBV29-1 and TRBJ1-1; maybe TRBD1 (6 bases). V was clipped by 6 bases and J by 1 base, with 15 bases between them. Germline CDR1 and CDR2: SQVTM and ANQGSEA. CDR3 length: 14 residues. Here the CDR3 DNA reads TGCAGCGTCCACGCAGGGGCCACGAACACTGAAGCTTTCTTT. It yields the protein CSVHAGATNTEAFF.

This clone came up once. The chain recombines TRBV5-6 with TRBJ1-1; no clear D gene. Germline lookup yields CDR1 SGHDT and CDR2 YYEEEE. The CDR3 has 13 residues. Trimming removed 6 bases at V and 3 bases at J, with 12 bases between. The CDR3 spells CASTLEFDTEAFF. CDR3 sequence (DNA): TGTGCCAGCACGCTAGAGTTCGACACTGAAGCTTTCTTT. Based on the CDR3 plus reference TRBV5-6 and TRBJ1-1, the full variable domain is DAGVTQSPTHLIKTRGQQVTLRCSPKSGHDTVSWYQQALGQGPQFIFQYYEEEERQRGNFPDRFSGHQFPNYSSELNVNALLLGDSALYLCASTLEFDTEAFFGQGTRLTVV.

The chain has TRBV5-6 and TRBJ2-7; 9 positions match TRBD2. The germline CDR1 and CDR2 sequences are SGHDT and YYEEEE. This CDR3 contains 16 residues. V lost 1 base to trimming and J lost 1 base; unmatched junction nucleotides: 6. This chain's CDR3 is CASSLRGLAWSYEQYF. CDR3 in DNA: TGTGCCAGCAGCTTGCGCGGACTAGCGTGGTCCTACGAGCAGTACTTC.